The 22 T cell receptor beta chains below were found in one sample sequenced in a study of metastatic and nonmetastatic thyroid tumors. Patients underwent thyroid surgery, and none had received any treatment before it. TCRdb called clones again from the PCR reads with MiXCR. Of 30,000 to 35,000 clones in the sample, over 14% are singletons; the top ten hold around 19%. The sequenced material came from blood. These receptors came from a male donor with papillary thyroid cancer or a benign thyroid nodule (not recorded which). Some clones in this sample may be carry-over from other donors' samples.

This clone was counted at least ten times. This chain connects TRBV5-1 to TRBJ2-3; perhaps TRBD2 as D (5 bases). Trimming pared 4 bases from V and 2 bases from J, leaving 11 bases between. CDR1 is SGHRS, CDR2 YFSETQ, per germline. The CDR3 consists of 14 residues. CDR3 residues: CASSHGLNTDTQYF. CDR3 in DNA: TGCGCCAGCAGCCACGGACTGAACACAGATACGCAGTATTTT. Variable domain in full (rest from reference TRBV5-1 and TRBJ2-3): KAGVTQTPRYLIKTRGQQVTLSCSPISGHRSVSWYQQTPGQGLQFLFEYFSETQRNKGNFPGRFSGRQFSNSRSEMNVSTLELGDSALYLCASSHGLNTDTQYFGPGTRLTVL.

This clone occurred many times. V and J are TRBV5-1 and TRBJ2-3; no firm D call. Between the trimmed V and J ends, which lost 4 bases and 0 bases, there was a span of 6 bases. Per the germline V gene, CDR1 is SGHRS and CDR2 is YFSETQ. The length of the CDR3 is 13 residues. This chain's CDR3 is CASSTVSTDTQYF. In nucleotides, the CDR3 is TGCGCCAGCAGCACCGTTAGCACAGATACGCAGTATTTT.

In its sample, this clone was seen many times. CDR3 loop: CASSRQGARGYGYTF. The CDR3 region has the DNA TGTGCCAGCAGCAGACAGGGGGCGCGAGGCTATGGCTACACCTTC. The chain joins TRBV5-6 to TRBJ1-2; 10 positions match TRBD1. Germline lookup yields CDR1 SGHDT and CDR2 YYEEEE. Germline trimming cut 4 bases from V and 4 bases from J; bases unmatched to any gene: 7. The CDR3 has 15 amino acids.

This clone came up many times. V is TRBV14 and J is TRBJ2-7; tentatively, D is TRBD1 (6 bases). Germline V lookup: CDR1 SGHDN, CDR2 FVKESK. Deletions cut 3 bases from V and 3 bases from J, with 30 bases between. This CDR3 contains 20 residues. This CDR3 reads CASSQARTGSRTTSSYEQYF. CDR3 nucleotide sequence: TGTGCCAGCAGCCAGGCACGAACAGGGTCCAGAACTACCTCAAGCTACGAGCAGTACTTC.

This clone was seen ten or more times. This chain joins TRBV5-5 and TRBJ1-2; no firm D call. Germline V gene sequence: CDR1 SGHKS, CDR2 YYEKEE (reference sequence). This CDR3 is built from 13 residues. Trimming stripped 0 bases from V and 8 bases from J, with 11 bases between. The DNA for the CDR3 is TGTGCCAGCAGCTTGGCTGACGGGAAAGGCTACACCTTC. Translation gives CASSLADGKGYTF.

This clone was observed many times. V gene TRBV28 combines with J gene TRBJ1-1, with 7 positions matching TRBD1. Trimming took 1 base from V and 0 from J; bases not matched to a gene: 8. From germline, CDR1 is MDHEN and CDR2 SYDVKM. This CDR3 contains 17 residues. CDR3 in amino acids: CASSLLGGYTLNTEAFF. DNA for the CDR3: TGTGCCAGCAGTTTATTAGGGGGCTATACACTGAACACTGAAGCTTTCTTT.

Ten or more counts support this clone. The chain carries TRBV27 and TRBJ1-2; D unresolved. Germline lookup yields CDR1 MNHEY and CDR2 SMNVEV (reference sequence). V was pared by 3 bases and J by 1 base, with 15 bases between. The CDR3 is made up of 16 amino acids. The CDR3 spells CASSFLGRSDNYGYTF. CDR3 bases: TGTGCCAGCAGTTTCCTCGGACGGTCCGATAACTATGGCTACACCTTC.

This clone was counted ten times or more. DNA of the CDR3: TGTGCCAGCAGCGAAATTCGGGGCACAGATACGCAGTATTTT. Translation gives CASSEIRGTDTQYF. The genes are TRBV12-3 or TRBV12-4 and TRBJ2-3; D unresolved. The CDR3 is 14 amino acids. Trimming stripped 6 bases from V and 1 base from J, with 11 bases between.

This clone was recorded many times. V is TRBV7-2 and J is TRBJ1-1, with D possibly matching TRBD1 (5 bases). V lost 3 bases and J lost 3, with 11 bases in between. There are 14 residues in the CDR3. Germline V gene sequence: CDR1 SGHTA, CDR2 FQGNSA. The CDR3 nucleotides are TGTGCCAGCAGCTTGGGAGGGACGTACACTGAAGCTTTCTTT. Translating it yields CASSLGGTYTEAFF. Drawing the rest from reference TRBV7-2 and TRBJ1-1, the complete variable domain is GAGVSQSPSNKVTEKGKDVELRCDPISGHTALYWYRQSLGQGLEFLIYFQGNSAPDKSGLPSDRFSAERTGGSVSTLTIQRTQQEDSAVYLCASSLGGTYTEAFFGQGTRLTVV.

This clone was seen repeatedly, ten times or more. The chain joins TRBV2 to TRBJ2-3, with 9 bases matching TRBD2. CDR3 size: 13 residues. Looked up from germline, CDR1 is SNHLY and CDR2 is FYNNEI. J lost 8 bases, V lost 6 bases, and 6 bases had no gene match. The CDR3 DNA reads TGTGCCAGCAGGTTAGCGGGAGAGGCTACGCAGTATTTT. Its protein product is CASRLAGEATQYF.

This chain links TRBV4-2 with TRBJ2-3; 16 bases agree with TRBD2. After removal of 4 bases from V and 2 bases from J, the junction contained 3 bases not matched to a gene. CDR3 length: 17 amino acids. Germline lookup yields CDR1 LGHNA and CDR2 YNFKEQ. The CDR3 loop reads CASSRGLAGGYTDTQYF. The CDR3 nucleotides read TGTGCCAGCAGCCGGGGACTAGCGGGAGGGTACACAGATACGCAGTATTTT.

This clone was counted many times. The chain recombines TRBV19 with TRBJ2-7; tentatively, D is TRBD1 or TRBD2 (5 bases each). Germline V CDR1 and CDR2: LNHDA, SQIVND (reference sequence). This CDR3 contains 15 residues. The V gene lost 5 bases and the J gene lost 2 bases, with 16 bases spanning the gap. The CDR3 here is CASSPEGTPPYEQYF. The CDR3 region has the DNA TGTGCCAGTAGTCCTGAGGGGACCCCTCCCTACGAGCAGTACTTC.

Ten or more counts support this clone. This sequence joins TRBV5-4 and TRBJ1-2; TRBD1 is a possible D gene (6 bases). CDR3 length: 15 residues. The germline CDR1 and CDR2 sequences are SGHNT and YYREEE (reference sequence). Trimming shortened V by 2 bases and J by 4 bases, and 15 bases separated the two germline ends. CDR3 DNA: TGTGCCAGCAGCTTTTGGGGGGCGCAGGGCTATGGCTACACCTTC. Protein product: CASSFWGAQGYGYTF.

The sample holds a few counts of this clone. The junction and the germline gene differ at one end; a read error may be behind it. This sequence joins TRBV27 and TRBJ2-2; D is perhaps TRBD1 or TRBD2 (6 bases each). The germline CDR1 and CDR2 sequences are MNHEY and SMNVEV (reference sequence). The CDR3 covers 18 residues. The CDR3 bases are TGTGCCAGCAAAAGGAAGCCCACATGGCAGGGGAACACCGGGGGGCTGTTTTTT. It yields the protein CASKRKPTWQGNTGGLFF.

This clone came up many times. The rearrangement links TRBV11-2 to TRBJ1-1; D is unresolved. Germline lookup yields CDR1 SGHAT and CDR2 FQNNGV. V lost 1 base and J lost 6, with 9 bases in between. The CDR3 contains 13 residues. The CDR3 spells CASSLGSQSEAFF. Here the CDR3 DNA reads TGTGCCAGCAGCTTAGGTTCCCAGTCTGAAGCTTTCTTT.

The chain combines TRBV20-1 with TRBJ2-7; tentative D call: TRBD1 (6 bases). With 2 bases removed from V and 3 bases from J, the gap between germline ends came to 17 bases. Germline V gene lookup returns CDR1 DFQATT and CDR2 SNEGSKA (reference sequence). There are 15 residues in the CDR3. The CDR3 coding sequence is TGCAGTGCTAGAACAGGGATAGGCCTCGGCTACGAGCAGTACTTC. This gives the protein CSARTGIGLGYEQYF.

This clone was observed many times. The genes are TRBV9 and TRBJ1-3; no firm D call. The CDR3 loop spans 13 amino acids. Trimming shortened V by 3 bases and J by 1 base, and 5 bases separated the two germline ends. Germline-derived CDR1 and CDR2 are SGDLS and YYNGEE. This chain's CDR3 is CASSGTSGNTIYF. Here the CDR3 DNA reads TGTGCCAGCAGCGGAACGTCTGGAAACACCATATATTTT.

This clone ranks as medium-sized (0.01 to 0.1%). V and J are TRBV12-3 or TRBV12-4 and TRBJ2-1; no definite D call. This CDR3 is 13 amino acids long. V was pared by 3 bases and J by 10 bases, with 13 bases between. The CDR3 DNA is TGTGCCAGCAGTTTTAACAGCCTACGGGAGCAGTTCTTC. Its translation: CASSFNSLREQFF.

This clone was seen repeatedly, ten times or more. The chain links TRBV6-1 to TRBJ2-2; 9 nucleotides align to TRBD1. CDR1 and CDR2 from the germline V gene are MNHNS and SASEGT. The CDR3 has 14 amino acids. The V and J ends lost 5 bases and 6 bases, in that order; junction bases with no gene match: 4. CDR3: CASSPTGGAGELFF. CDR3 bases: TGTGCCAGCAGTCCTACAGGGGGCGCCGGGGAGCTGTTTTTT.

This clone was detected ten times or more. CDR3: CASSTRQGQETQYF. DNA for the CDR3: TGTGCCAGCAGCACCCGACAGGGGCAAGAGACCCAGTACTTC. This chain uses TRBV7-2 with TRBJ2-5; 8 bases line up with TRBD1. With V trimmed by 5 bases and J by 2 bases, 4 bases remained unmatched. Germline V gives CDR1 SGHTA, CDR2 FQGNSA. The CDR3 is 14 amino acids.

This clone was seen at least ten times. The rearrangement uses TRBV5-1 and TRBJ2-2, with D uncertain. The CDR3 runs to 15 residues. V gave up 2 bases and J gave up 3 bases, with 11 bases separating them. CDR1 and CDR2 (germline): SGHRS, YFSETQ. CDR3 nucleotide sequence: TGCGCCAGCAGCTTTGCACAGACGGACACCGGGGAGCTGTTTTTT. This translates into CASSFAQTDTGELFF.

This clone was detected ten times or more. This chain connects TRBV18 to TRBJ2-7; D might be TRBD2 (5 bases). From germline, CDR1 is KGHSH and CDR2 LQKENI. V lost 5 bases and J lost 5, with 10 bases in between. This CDR3 comprises 12 residues. The CDR3 DNA reads as TGTGCCAGCTCAGCTTACGGGGACGAGCAGTACTTC. Translation gives CASSAYGDEQYF.